These T cell receptor beta chains were read from a single sample in a study of T cell changes during pregnancy in multiple sclerosis. The protocol was immunoSEQ multiplex PCR, while the TCRdb copy is restricted to in-frame clones and leaves out a portion. This sample has about 110,000 clones, with about 90% found just once. The source material was peripheral blood, sampled before pregnancy. The receptors originated from a female donor with multiple sclerosis, enrolled in a pregnancy study. The CDR3 runs from the conserved cysteine through the conserved F or W.

CDR3 protein	V gene	J gene
CSVDIPLAGGIGNEQFF	TRBV29-1	TRBJ2-1
CASSNPNRDLGNTIYF	TRBV9	TRBJ1-3
CASSASGSLTGELFF	TRBV7-2	TRBJ2-2
CASSSYGTSGNNEQFF	TRBV5-4	TRBJ2-1
CASNTTGDRPQPQHF	TRBV19	TRBJ1-5
CAWSGQGDEAFF	TRBV30	TRBJ1-1
CASSLGTGLTSYEQYF	TRBV7-9	TRBJ2-7
CASVGNEKLFF	TRBV6-6	TRBJ1-4
CASSYSGVVGLYEQYF	TRBV6-5	TRBJ2-7
CASSAQGDEKLFF	TRBV27	TRBJ1-4
CASSVATLVGTGELFF	TRBV9	TRBJ2-2
CASNPLGTGGGELFF	TRBV6-1	TRBJ2-2
CASSSRTSGTDTQYF	TRBV5-1	TRBJ2-3
CASSQDLLPGEAFF	TRBV14	TRBJ1-1
CASSTTRNDQPQHF	TRBV7-9	TRBJ1-5
CASREQGPTRAQHF	TRBV2	TRBJ1-5
CASSPVSGTGESGELFF	TRBV7-7	TRBJ2-2
CASSTPMTGPETQYF	TRBV28	TRBJ2-5
CASRQPGQGASGYTF	TRBV6-5	TRBJ1-2
CASSVSGGALETQYF	TRBV5-1	TRBJ2-5
CASTAGQGYEQYF	TRBV2	TRBJ2-7
CASSKRTGGTDTQYF	TRBV28	TRBJ2-3
CASSEIAGPGELFF	TRBV27	TRBJ2-2
CAWRSAGTSGSPEQFF	TRBV30	TRBJ2-1